This is a list of T cell receptor beta chains from one sample in a study of identical twins. TCRdb used MiXCR to reprocess the 5' RACE reads, holding one entry per CDR3 protein. The table lists about 920,000 distinct CDR3 sequences, roughly an eighth of them singletons. The data also belong to a second study, concerning yellow fever vaccine responses in identical twins.

Sequenced material: PBMCs. These receptors were taken from a woman between 18 and 30 years old in good health. The CDR3 runs from the conserved cysteine through the conserved F or W. Fields, in order: D gene, V gene, J gene, clone size, CDR3 protein, CDR3 DNA. A D gene is named only where the DNA matches it firmly. A clone size is listed for some rows: how often the clone was seen (once, few, many), or a class if it is expanded.

NA	TRBV14	TRBJ1-5	NA	CASSQVTGADQPQHF	TGTGCCAGCAGCCAAGTTACGGGGGCTGATCAGCCCCAGCATTTT
NA	TRBV5-1	TRBJ2-7	NA	CASSFDPGTYEQYF	TGCGCCAGCAGCTTTGACCCGGGGACGTACGAGCAGTACTTC
NA	TRBV7-9	TRBJ2-3	few	CASSFRETDTQYF	TGTGCCAGCAGCTTCCGAGAGACAGATACGCAGTATTTT
NA	TRBV20-1	TRBJ1-3	NA	CSARGPLKIRSGNTIYF	TGCAGTGCTAGAGGCCCTCTTAAGATCCGTTCTGGAAACACCATATATTTT
NA	TRBV5-8	TRBJ2-1	NA	CASSLTGTPYNEQFF	TGTGCCAGCAGCCTCACAGGGACCCCCTACAATGAGCAGTTCTTC
NA	TRBV3-1	TRBJ1-6	few	CASSQRGGESPLHF	TGTGCCAGCAGCCAAAGGGGTGGTGAATCACCCCTCCACTTT
TRBD1	TRBV7-2	TRBJ2-1	few	CASSLGLGRGLYNEQFF	TGTGCCAGCAGCTTAGGCTTGGGTAGGGGGCTGTACAATGAGCAGTTCTTC
NA	TRBV15	TRBJ1-5	NA	CATSRKGTSNQPQHF	TGTGCCACCAGCAGGAAGGGCACGAGCAATCAGCCCCAGCATTTT
NA	TRBV5-1	TRBJ2-5	NA	CASSGLVGRQETQYF	TGCGCCAGCAGCGGCCTCGTGGGGAGGCAAGAGACCCAGTACTTC
TRBD2	TRBV2	TRBJ2-2	NA	CATKATSGNAGELFF	TGTGCCACCAAAGCGACTAGCGGGAATGCCGGGGAGCTGTTTTTT
TRBD2	TRBV2	TRBJ2-3	NA	CASRRTSGGTSTDTQYF	TGTGCCAGCAGGCGGACTAGCGGGGGGACTAGCACAGATACGCAGTATTTT